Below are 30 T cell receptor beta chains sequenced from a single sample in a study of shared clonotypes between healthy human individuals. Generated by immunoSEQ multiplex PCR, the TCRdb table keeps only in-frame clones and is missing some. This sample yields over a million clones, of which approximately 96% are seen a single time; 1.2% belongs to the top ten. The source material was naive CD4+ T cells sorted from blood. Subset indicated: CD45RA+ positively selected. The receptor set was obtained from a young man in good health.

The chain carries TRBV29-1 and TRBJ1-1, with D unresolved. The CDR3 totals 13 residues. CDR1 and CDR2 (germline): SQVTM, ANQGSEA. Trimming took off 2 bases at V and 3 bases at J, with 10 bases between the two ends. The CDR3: CSVEWVIDTEAFF. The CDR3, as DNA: TGCAGCGTTGAATGGGTGATTGACACTGAAGCTTTCTTT.

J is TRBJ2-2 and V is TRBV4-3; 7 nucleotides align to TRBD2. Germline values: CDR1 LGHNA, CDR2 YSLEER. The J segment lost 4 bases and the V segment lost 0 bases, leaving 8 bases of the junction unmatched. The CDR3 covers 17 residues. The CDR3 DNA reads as TGCGCCAGCAGCCAAGATACGAACTCGGGGGGCACCGGGGAGCTGTTTTTT. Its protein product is CASSQDTNSGGTGELFF.

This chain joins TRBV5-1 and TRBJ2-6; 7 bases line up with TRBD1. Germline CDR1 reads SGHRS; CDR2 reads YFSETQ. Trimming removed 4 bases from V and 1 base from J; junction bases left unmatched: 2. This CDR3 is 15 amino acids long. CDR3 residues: CASSMGQSGANVLTF. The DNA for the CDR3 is TGCGCCAGCAGCATGGGACAGTCTGGGGCCAACGTCCTGACTTTC.

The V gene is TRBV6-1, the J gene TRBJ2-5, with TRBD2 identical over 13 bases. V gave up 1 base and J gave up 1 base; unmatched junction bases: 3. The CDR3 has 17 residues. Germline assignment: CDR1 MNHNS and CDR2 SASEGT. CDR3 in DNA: TGTGCCAGCAGTGAAGAAGGGACTAGCGGGACCCAAGAGACCCAGTACTTC. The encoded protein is CASSEEGTSGTQETQYF.

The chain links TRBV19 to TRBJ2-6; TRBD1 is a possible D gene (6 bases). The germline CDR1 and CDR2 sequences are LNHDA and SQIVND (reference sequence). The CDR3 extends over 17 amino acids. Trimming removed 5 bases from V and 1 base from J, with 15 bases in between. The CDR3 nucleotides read TGTGCCAGTAGTCCGGGCAGGGGATTATCTGGGGCCAACGTCCTGACTTTC. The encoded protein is CASSPGRGLSGANVLTF.

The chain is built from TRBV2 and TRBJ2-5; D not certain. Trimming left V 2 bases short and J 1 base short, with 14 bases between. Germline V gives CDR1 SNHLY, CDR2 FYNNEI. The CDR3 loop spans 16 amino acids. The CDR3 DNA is TGTGCCAGCAGTGAACAGCCCCCCGGCACCCAAGAGACCCAGTACTTC. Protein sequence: CASSEQPPGTQETQYF.

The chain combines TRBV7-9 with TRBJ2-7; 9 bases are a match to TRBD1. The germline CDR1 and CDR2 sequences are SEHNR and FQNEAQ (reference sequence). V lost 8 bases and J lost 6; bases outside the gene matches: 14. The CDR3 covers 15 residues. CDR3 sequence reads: CASVIETGGEGEQYF. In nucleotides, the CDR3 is TGTGCCAGCGTTATAGAAACAGGGGGCGAGGGCGAGCAGTACTTC.

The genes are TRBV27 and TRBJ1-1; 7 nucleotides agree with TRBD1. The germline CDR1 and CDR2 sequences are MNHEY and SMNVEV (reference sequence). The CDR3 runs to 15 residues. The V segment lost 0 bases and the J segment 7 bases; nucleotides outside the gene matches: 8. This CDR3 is CASSLSRQGGGEAFF. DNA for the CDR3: TGTGCCAGCAGTTTATCGAGACAGGGAGGGGGTGAAGCTTTCTTT.

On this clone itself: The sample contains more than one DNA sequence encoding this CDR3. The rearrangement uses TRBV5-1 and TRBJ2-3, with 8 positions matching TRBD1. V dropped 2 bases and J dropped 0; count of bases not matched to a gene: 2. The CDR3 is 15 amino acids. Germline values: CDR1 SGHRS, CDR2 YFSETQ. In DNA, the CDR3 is TGCGCCAGCAGCTTCCAGGGGGCCAGCACAGATACGCAGTATTTT. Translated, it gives CASSFQGASTDTQYF.

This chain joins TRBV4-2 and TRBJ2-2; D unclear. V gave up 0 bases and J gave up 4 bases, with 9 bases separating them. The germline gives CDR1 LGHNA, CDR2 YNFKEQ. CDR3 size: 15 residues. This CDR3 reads CASSQDKVPTGELFF. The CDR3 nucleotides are TGTGCCAGCAGCCAAGATAAGGTGCCCACCGGGGAGCTGTTTTTT.

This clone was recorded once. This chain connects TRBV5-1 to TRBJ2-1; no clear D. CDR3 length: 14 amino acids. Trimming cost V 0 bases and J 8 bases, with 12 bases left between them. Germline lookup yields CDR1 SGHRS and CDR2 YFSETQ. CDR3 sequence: CASSLAWDGDEQFF. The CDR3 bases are TGCGCCAGCAGCTTGGCCTGGGATGGCGATGAGCAGTTCTTC.

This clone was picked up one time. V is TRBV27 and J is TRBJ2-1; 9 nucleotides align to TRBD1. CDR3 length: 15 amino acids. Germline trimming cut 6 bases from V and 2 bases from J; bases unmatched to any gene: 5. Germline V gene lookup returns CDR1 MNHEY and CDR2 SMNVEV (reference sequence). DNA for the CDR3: TGTGCCAGCAGGAGAGGGGACAGGGCCTACAATGAGCAGTTCTTC. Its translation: CASRRGDRAYNEQFF.

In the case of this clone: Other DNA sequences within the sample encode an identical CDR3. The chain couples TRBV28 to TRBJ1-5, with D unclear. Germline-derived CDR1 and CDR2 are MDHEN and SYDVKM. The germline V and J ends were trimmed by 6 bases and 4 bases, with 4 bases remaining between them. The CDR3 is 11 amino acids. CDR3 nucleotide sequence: TGTGCCAGCAGCCCAAATCAGCCCCAGCATTTT. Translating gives CASSPNQPQHF.

CDR3 loop: CASSSSGGYGYTF. The DNA of the CDR3 is TGTGCCAGCAGTTCCTCTGGGGGCTATGGCTACACCTTC. The chain has TRBV27 and TRBJ1-2; maybe TRBD1 (5 bases). CDR3 length: 13 amino acids. V shed 4 bases and J shed 4 bases, with 10 bases lying between them. Germline V lookup: CDR1 MNHEY, CDR2 SMNVEV (reference sequence).

CDR3 nucleotides: TGTGCCAGCAGCGTGGGACAGGTGGGGGGCTACACCTTC. Protein: CASSVGQVGGYTF. The chain combines TRBV5-6 with TRBJ1-2; 8 nucleotides align to TRBD1. The CDR3 consists of 13 residues. J lost 8 bases, V lost 4 bases, and 7 bases had no gene match. The V gene's germline CDR1 is SGHDT and CDR2 YYEEEE.

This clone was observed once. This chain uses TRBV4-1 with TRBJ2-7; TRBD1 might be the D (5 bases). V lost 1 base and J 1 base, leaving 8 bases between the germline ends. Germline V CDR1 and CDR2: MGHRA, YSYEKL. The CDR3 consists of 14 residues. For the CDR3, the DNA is TGCGCCAGCAGCCAAGGGACATATTCCTACGAGCAGTACTTC. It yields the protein CASSQGTYSYEQYF.

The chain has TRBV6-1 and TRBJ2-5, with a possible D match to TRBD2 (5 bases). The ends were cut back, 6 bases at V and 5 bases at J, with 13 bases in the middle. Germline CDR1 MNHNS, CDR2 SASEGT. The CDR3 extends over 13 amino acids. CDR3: CASRRAGGETQYF. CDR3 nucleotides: TGTGCCAGCAGGAGAGCAGGCGGGGAGACCCAGTACTTC.

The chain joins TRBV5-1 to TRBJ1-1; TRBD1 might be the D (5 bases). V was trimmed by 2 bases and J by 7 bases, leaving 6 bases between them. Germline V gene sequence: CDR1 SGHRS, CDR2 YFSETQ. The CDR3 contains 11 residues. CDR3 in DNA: TGCGCCAGCAGCTTCGACAGTGAAGCTTTCTTT. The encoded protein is CASSFDSEAFF.

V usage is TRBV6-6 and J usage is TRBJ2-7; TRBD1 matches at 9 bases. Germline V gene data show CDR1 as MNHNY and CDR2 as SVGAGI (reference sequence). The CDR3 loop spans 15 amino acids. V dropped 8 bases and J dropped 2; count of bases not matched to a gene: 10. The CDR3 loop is CASGEPDRGTYEQYF. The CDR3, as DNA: TGTGCCAGCGGAGAACCGGACAGGGGAACCTACGAGCAGTACTTC.

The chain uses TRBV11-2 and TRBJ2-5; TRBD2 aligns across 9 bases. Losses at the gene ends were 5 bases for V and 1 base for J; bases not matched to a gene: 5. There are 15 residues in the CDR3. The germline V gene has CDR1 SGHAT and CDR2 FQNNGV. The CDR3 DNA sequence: TGTGCCAGCAGCGAATTACTAGCGGGCCAAGAGACCCAGTACTTC. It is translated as CASSELLAGQETQYF.

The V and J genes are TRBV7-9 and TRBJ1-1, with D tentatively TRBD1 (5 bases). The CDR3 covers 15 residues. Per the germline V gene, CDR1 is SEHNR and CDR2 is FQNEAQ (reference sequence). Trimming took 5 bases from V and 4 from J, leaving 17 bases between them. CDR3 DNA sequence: TGTGCCAGCAGCCTAAACCTCGGGGGACTCACTGAAGCTTTCTTT. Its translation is CASSLNLGGLTEAFF.

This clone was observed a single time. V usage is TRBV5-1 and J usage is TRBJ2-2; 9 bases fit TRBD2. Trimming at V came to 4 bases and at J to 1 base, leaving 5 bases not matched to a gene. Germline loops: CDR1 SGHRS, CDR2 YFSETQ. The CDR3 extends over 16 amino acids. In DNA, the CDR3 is TGCGCCAGCAGCCAAATTAGCGGGAGGAACACCGGGGAGCTGTTTTTT. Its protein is CASSQISGRNTGELFF.

CDR3 sequence: CASSLVGTGERTEAFF. The CDR3 region has the DNA TGCGCCAGCAGCTTGGTAGGTACAGGGGAGAGGACTGAAGCTTTCTTT. The V and J genes are TRBV5-1 and TRBJ1-1, with TRBD1 identical over 7 bases. The germline V gene has CDR1 SGHRS and CDR2 YFSETQ. J lost 5 bases, V lost 0 bases, and 10 bases had no gene match. The CDR3 runs 16 residues.

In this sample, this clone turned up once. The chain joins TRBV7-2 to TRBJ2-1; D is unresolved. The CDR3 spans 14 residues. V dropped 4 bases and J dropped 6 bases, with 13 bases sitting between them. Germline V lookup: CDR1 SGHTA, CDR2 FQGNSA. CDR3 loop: CASSSRVVSNEQFF. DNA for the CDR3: TGTGCCAGCAGCTCACGCGTGGTGAGCAATGAGCAGTTCTTC. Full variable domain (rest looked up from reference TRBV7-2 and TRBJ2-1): GAGVSQSPSNKVTEKGKDVELRCDPISGHTALYWYRQSLGQGLEFLIYFQGNSAPDKSGLPSDRFSAERTGGSVSTLTIQRTQQEDSAVYLCASSSRVVSNEQFFGPGTRLTVL.

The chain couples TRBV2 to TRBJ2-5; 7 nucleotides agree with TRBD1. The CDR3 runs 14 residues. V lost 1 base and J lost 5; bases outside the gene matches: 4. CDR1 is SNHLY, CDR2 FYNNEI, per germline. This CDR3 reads CASSEGDRYETQYF. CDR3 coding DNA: TGTGCCAGCAGTGAAGGGGACAGATATGAGACCCAGTACTTC.

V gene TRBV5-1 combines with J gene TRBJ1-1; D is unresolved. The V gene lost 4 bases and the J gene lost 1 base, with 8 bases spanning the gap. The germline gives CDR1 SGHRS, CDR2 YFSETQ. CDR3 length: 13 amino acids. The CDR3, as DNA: TGCGCCAGCAGCAGGGTCGCGAACACTGAAGCTTTCTTT. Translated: CASSRVANTEAFF.

CDR3 sequence reads: CASSFSSGPQYEQFF. The CDR3 DNA reads as TGCGCCAGCAGCTTTTCTAGCGGACCACAGTATGAGCAGTTCTTC. The V call is TRBV5-1, the J call TRBJ2-1; 7 positions agree with TRBD2. This CDR3 has 15 residues. CDR1 is SGHRS, CDR2 YFSETQ, per germline. V shed 2 bases, J shed 8 bases, and the junction held 10 bases outside the gene matches.

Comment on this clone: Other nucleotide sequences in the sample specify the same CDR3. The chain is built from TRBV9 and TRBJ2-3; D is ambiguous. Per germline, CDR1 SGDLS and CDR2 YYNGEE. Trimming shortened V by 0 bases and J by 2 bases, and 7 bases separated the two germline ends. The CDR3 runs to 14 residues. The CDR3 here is CASSVGAATDTQYF. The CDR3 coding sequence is TGTGCCAGCAGCGTAGGGGCAGCCACAGATACGCAGTATTTT.

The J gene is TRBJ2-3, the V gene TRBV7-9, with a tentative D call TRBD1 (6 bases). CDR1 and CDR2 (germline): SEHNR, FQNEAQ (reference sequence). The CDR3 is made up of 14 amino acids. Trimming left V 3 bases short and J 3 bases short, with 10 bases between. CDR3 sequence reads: CASSFGTNTDTQYF. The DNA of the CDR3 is TGTGCCAGCAGCTTTGGGACAAATACAGATACGCAGTATTTT.

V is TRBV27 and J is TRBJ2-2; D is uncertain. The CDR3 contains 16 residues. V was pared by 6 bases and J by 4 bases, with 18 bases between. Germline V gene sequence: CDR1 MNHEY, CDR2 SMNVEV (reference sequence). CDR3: CASSSRSIPSTGELFF. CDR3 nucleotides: TGTGCCAGCAGCAGTCGATCAATTCCATCCACCGGGGAGCTGTTTTTT.